A selection of T cell receptor beta chains follows, all from one sample in a study of control samples from healthy donors and cancer patients. Assay: immunoSEQ multiplex PCR; the TCRdb copy retains only in-frame clones and omits some. The table records about 140,000 clones, roughly 94% of them present only once. The source material was blood. The receptors stem from a man between 40 and 49 years old in good health. The CDR3 runs from the conserved cysteine through the conserved F or W. The D gene is left open where the match is weak. Not all rows give a size; the values are once, few, many and, for expanded clones, a class.

J,V,size,D,DNA,CDR3
TRBJ1-1,TRBV9,.,.,TGTGCCAGCAGCGTAGGGAGTGGGAACACTGAAGCTTTCTTT,CASSVGSGNTEAFF
TRBJ2-5,TRBV29-1,.,.,TGCAGCGTTGATTTCAGCGAGACCCAGTACTTC,CSVDFSETQYF
TRBJ2-2,TRBV5-1,.,.,TGCGCCAGCAGCTTGGCAAGCAAGGTCCGGGAGCTGTTTTTT,CASSLASKVRELFF
TRBJ2-7,TRBV5-4,.,.,TGTGCCAGCAGCCCTATCGCCGACCTCTCCTACGAGCAGTACTTC,CASSPIADLSYEQYF
TRBJ2-2,TRBV14,.,.,TGTGCCAGCAGCCAAGATCCTCGGGGTAGTAACGGGGAGCTGTTTTTT,CASSQDPRGSNGELFF
TRBJ1-5,TRBV7-9,.,.,TGTGCCAGCAGCTTAGGCTCTCACAATCAGCCCCAGCATTTT,CASSLGSHNQPQHF
TRBJ1-5,TRBV10-1,.,.,TGCGCCAGAACCACTCTTCGGGTCCAGCCCCAGCATTTT,CARTTLRVQPQHF
TRBJ2-3,TRBV10-2,once,TRBD1,TGCGCCAGCATGGGGACAGGGGGCTTTATTAGCACAGATACGCAGTATTTT,CASMGTGGFISTDTQYF
TRBJ2-7,TRBV7-6,once,TRBD2,TGTGCCAGCAGCCCCGGGGGAGGGAATGGGCAGTACTTC,CASSPGGGNGQYF
TRBJ2-2,TRBV5-1,.,TRBD1,TGCGCCAGCAGCCTCCCGGGGACAGAAATTACCGGGGAGCTGTTTTTT,CASSLPGTEITGELFF
TRBJ2-3,TRBV11-2,few,TRBD2,TGTGCCAGCAGCTTAATGCGGGGGAGCACAGATACGCAGTATTTT,CASSLMRGSTDTQYF
TRBJ1-2,TRBV28,.,TRBD1,TGTGCCAGCAGGGAGGAAGGGGGCATCACCTTC,CASREEGGITF
TRBJ1-2,TRBV28,once,.,TGTGCCAGCAAGGGCAGACCTAACTATGGCTACACCTTC,CASKGRPNYGYTF
TRBJ2-3,TRBV7-9,.,TRBD2,TGTGCCAGCAACTTTCTAGCGGGGAGCACAGATACGCAGTATTTT,CASNFLAGSTDTQYF
TRBJ1-1,TRBV20-1,.,TRBD1,TGCAGTGCTAGTCGGGGACAGTCTGAAGCTTTCTTT,CSASRGQSEAFF
TRBJ1-5,TRBV6-1,.,TRBD1,TGTGCCAGCAGTGATCCATTGACAGGGCGGCAGCCCCAGCATTTT,CASSDPLTGRQPQHF
TRBJ1-2,TRBV19,.,.,TGTGCCAGTAAAGAAGCGACCTATGGCTACACCTTC,CASKEATYGYTF
TRBJ1-1,TRBV6-2/TRBV6-3,.,.,TGTGCCAGCAGTTACCCCCGCACGGGGGGCACTGAAGCTTTCTTT,CASSYPRTGGTEAFF
TRBJ2-7,TRBV25-1,.,TRBD2,TGTGCCAGCAGTGACCCTTCGGGGGGGGGCACCAGCTCCTACGAGCAGTACTTC,CASSDPSGGGTSSYEQYF
TRBJ2-1,TRBV3-1/TRBV3-2,.,.,TGTGCCAGCAGCCCGCCAACGATCGGCCTAGAAAAATACAATGAGCAGTTCTTC,CASSPPTIGLEKYNEQFF
TRBJ2-1,TRBV11-2,.,.,TGTGCCAGCAGCTTAGAAGTGGGACTCTACAATGAGCAGTTCTTC,CASSLEVGLYNEQFF
TRBJ1-2,TRBV7-2,.,TRBD1,TGTGCCAGCAGCTTAGGACAGGGGGCGGCTGGCTACACCTTC,CASSLGQGAAGYTF
TRBJ1-1,TRBV11-2,once,.,TGTGCCAGCAGCTGGGAGTTGAACACTGAAGCTTTCTTT,CASSWELNTEAFF
TRBJ2-2,TRBV9,.,.,TGTGCCAGCAGCGGGTCGGGACGGATGAACACCGGGGAGCTGTTTTTT,CASSGSGRMNTGELFF
TRBJ2-7,TRBV29-1,.,.,TGCAGCGTTGTAGGTAACTACGAGCAGTACTTC,CSVVGNYEQYF
TRBJ2-6,TRBV19,.,TRBD1,TGTGCCAGTAGCCGGGACAGCTCCTCTGGGGCCAACGTCCTGACTTTC,CASSRDSSSGANVLTF
TRBJ1-2,TRBV29-1,.,.,TGCAGCGCAAAACCCGACTTCCTCGGTGGCTACACCTTC,CSAKPDFLGGYTF
TRBJ2-7,TRBV11-2,.,.,TGTGCCAGCAGCTCAGTACCTCAACGGGGCACAGGGACCCTCTACGAGCAGTACTTC,CASSSVPQRGTGTLYEQYF
TRBJ1-3,TRBV12-1,.,.,TGTGCCAGCGGGCCACACCCGACACCCGGAAACACCATATATTTT,CASGPHPTPGNTIYF
TRBJ1-5,TRBV11-2,.,.,TGTGCCAGCACCCTACCCCCCTTCCGGATTAGCAATCAGCCCCAGCATTTT,CASTLPPFRISNQPQHF
TRBJ2-3,TRBV24-1,.,.,TGTGCCACCAGTTCACCGGGGCCAAGCACAGATACGCAGTATTTT,CATSSPGPSTDTQYF
TRBJ1-2,TRBV5-6,.,.,TGTGCCAGCAGCTTGAGGGCAGGGTTCTATGGCTACACCTTC,CASSLRAGFYGYTF
TRBJ2-2,TRBV28,.,.,TGTGCCAGCAGTTCACCAGCGACGAACACCGGGGAGCTGTTTTTT,CASSSPATNTGELFF
TRBJ2-7,TRBV11-2,once,.,TGTGCCAGCAGCTTAGGGTCAGGGGAAGGCTACGAGCAGTACTTC,CASSLGSGEGYEQYF
TRBJ1-5,TRBV4-2,.,.,TGTGCCAGCAGCCAAGGGGTCGGGACGGATAGCAATCAGCCCCAGCATTTT,CASSQGVGTDSNQPQHF
TRBJ1-6,TRBV15,.,TRBD1,TGTGCCACCAGCGGAGACAGGGCCTATAATTCACCCCTCCACTTT,CATSGDRAYNSPLHF
TRBJ1-5,TRBV6-1,few,.,TGTGCCAGCAGTGAAGCGCTTCTTACCCAGCATTTT,CASSEALLTQHF
TRBJ2-7,TRBV19,once,.,TGTGCCAGTAGTATCCCTGGTTACGAGCAGTACTTC,CASSIPGYEQYF
TRBJ2-1,TRBV28,.,.,TGTGCCAGCACGGGCGGCTACAATGAGCAGTTCTTC,CASTGGYNEQFF
TRBJ2-1,TRBV14,.,TRBD2,TGTGCCAGCAGCCGACTAGCGGACAATGAGCAGTTCTTC,CASSRLADNEQFF
TRBJ1-2,TRBV10-3,.,.,TGTGCCTTTCGGGGGCTCCCTAACTATGGCTACACCTTC,CAFRGLPNYGYTF
TRBJ1-2,TRBV6-5,.,.,TGTGCCAGCAGTTACTACGGGTCTAGCTATGGCTACACCTTC,CASSYYGSSYGYTF
TRBJ1-5,TRBV2,.,.,TGTGCCAGCAATCCGTCGAGAGGTAATCAGCCCCAGCATTTT,CASNPSRGNQPQHF
TRBJ2-3,TRBV10-3,once,TRBD1,TGTGCCATCAGCTCACCGGGACAGGGAACAGATACGCAGTATTTT,CAISSPGQGTDTQYF
TRBJ2-2,TRBV6-2/TRBV6-3,.,.,TGTGCCAGCAGTTACCCAAGGGGGAAACGGGAGCTGTTTTTT,CASSYPRGKRELFF
TRBJ2-7,TRBV28,.,TRBD2,TGTGCCAGCAGTTTAGTTCGGGGGGTCTACGAGCAGTACTTC,CASSLVRGVYEQYF
TRBJ1-4,TRBV5-6,.,.,TGTGCCAGCAGCTCCCGACAGGTCGGTGGTGAAAAACTGTTTTTT,CASSSRQVGGEKLFF
TRBJ1-1,TRBV5-1,few,.,TGCGCCAGCAGCTTGGCTTCCGACATGAACACTGAAGCTTTCTTT,CASSLASDMNTEAFF
TRBJ2-7,TRBV5-5,.,TRBD2,TGTGCCAGCAGCTGGGGACTAGAAAGTGGGCAGTACTTC,CASSWGLESGQYF
TRBJ1-2,TRBV11-2,.,.,TGTGCCAGCAGCTTAACGCTGGCGGGGTATGGAGGCTACACCTTC,CASSLTLAGYGGYTF
TRBJ2-3,TRBV12-3/TRBV12-4,.,.,TGTGCCAGCAGGTCAACGTGGGATACGCAGTATTTT,CASRSTWDTQYF
TRBJ2-7,TRBV6-5,once,.,TGTGCCAGCCGGGCTTCACAATCCTCCTACGAGCAGTACTTC,CASRASQSSYEQYF
TRBJ2-5,TRBV7-9,.,.,TGTGCCAGCAGCTTATGGCCCAGGGCATCCCAAGAGACCCAGTACTTC,CASSLWPRASQETQYF
TRBJ1-1,TRBV29-1,.,.,TGCAGCGTTGAATCCATTGTTGGAAACACTGAAGCTTTCTTT,CSVESIVGNTEAFF
TRBJ2-7,TRBV25-1,.,.,TGTGCCAGCAGTTCCCAGTTGGCCGAGCAGTACTTC,CASSSQLAEQYF
TRBJ2-7,TRBV6-1,.,.,TGTGCCAGCAGTGAAGAGGAGGGGAGCTCCTACGAGCAGTACTTC,CASSEEEGSSYEQYF
TRBJ2-3,TRBV20-1,.,.,TGCAGTGCTAGGAGCACAGATACGCAGTATTTT,CSARSTDTQYF
TRBJ1-5,TRBV9,.,.,TGTGCCAGCAGCCCGCGGGATAGCAATCAGCCCCAGCATTTT,CASSPRDSNQPQHF
TRBJ2-4,TRBV6-1,.,.,TGTGCCAGCAGTGAAATTGAGGAAATTCAGTACTTC,CASSEIEEIQYF